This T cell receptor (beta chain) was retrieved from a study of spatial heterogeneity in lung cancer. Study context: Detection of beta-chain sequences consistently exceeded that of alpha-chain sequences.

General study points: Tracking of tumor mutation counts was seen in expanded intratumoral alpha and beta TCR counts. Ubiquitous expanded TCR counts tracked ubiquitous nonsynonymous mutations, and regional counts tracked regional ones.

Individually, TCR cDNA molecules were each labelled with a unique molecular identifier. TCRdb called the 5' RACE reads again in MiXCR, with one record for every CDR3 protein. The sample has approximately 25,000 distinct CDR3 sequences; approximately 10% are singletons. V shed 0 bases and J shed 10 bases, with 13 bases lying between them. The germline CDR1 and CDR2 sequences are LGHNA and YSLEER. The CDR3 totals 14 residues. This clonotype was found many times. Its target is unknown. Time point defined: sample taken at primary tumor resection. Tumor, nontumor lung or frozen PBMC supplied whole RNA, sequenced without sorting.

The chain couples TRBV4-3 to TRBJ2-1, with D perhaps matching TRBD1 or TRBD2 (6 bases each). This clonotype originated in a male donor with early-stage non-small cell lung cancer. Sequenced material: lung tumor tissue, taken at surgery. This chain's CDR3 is CASSQDLGGREQFF. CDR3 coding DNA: TGCGCCAGCAGCCAAGATTTGGGGGGCAGGGAGCAGTTCTTC.